This T cell receptor (beta chain) was captured in a study of T cell clones after liver transplantation. Study in general: Samples came from ITN030ST, which attempted immunosuppression withdrawal within 2 years of liver transplantation. Study-wide points: A larger donor-reactive than third-party decline suggested partial antigen-specific deletion. Post-transplant time points were not standardized, so conclusions are preliminary.

Data came from immunoSEQ multiplex PCR; TCRdb stores just in-frame clones and leaves some out. The sample comprises 40,000 to 55,000 clones, 85% to 90% of which are singletons, and over 2% rests with the top ten. The ends were cut back, 4 bases at V and 4 bases at J, with 16 bases in the middle. Germline-derived CDR1 and CDR2 are SGHRS and YFSETQ. The CDR3 is made up of 15 amino acids. Sorting of unstimulated PBMCs yielded separate CD3+CD4+ and CD3+CD8+ fractions. In regard to this clone: The antigen is unknown.

Sample: CD4+ T cells from blood, taken 24 months after liver transplant. The chain is built from TRBV5-1 and TRBJ2-3, with D perhaps being TRBD1 or TRBD2 (6 bases each). The receptor comes from a human patient who received a liver transplant. Some T cells may trace back to the graft donor. DNA of the CDR3: TGCGCCAGCAGCGCAGGGGAGGAGGGGGCAGATACGCAGTATTTT. The encoded protein is CASSAGEEGADTQYF.